Presented here are 18 T cell receptor beta chains from one specimen sequenced in a study of OX40 agonist ivuxolimab in advanced cancers. Data came from immunoSEQ multiplex PCR; TCRdb stores just in-frame clones and leaves some out. The table includes about 150,000 clones, under 95% detected once. Source: CD4+ or CD8+ T cells sorted from blood, taken in a trial of the OX40 agonist ivuxolimab. Receptor source: an adult with an advanced solid tumor such as melanoma, head and neck, liver or kidney cancer.

The chain recombines TRBV7-2 with TRBJ2-7; TRBD1 matches 9 bases. The CDR3 loop spans 13 amino acids. V was pared by 9 bases and J by 4 bases, with 7 bases of the junction left unmatched. The germline CDR1 and CDR2 sequences are SGHTA and FQGNSA. The CDR3 is CASQRQGGYEQYF. The CDR3 DNA reads TGTGCCAGTCAGAGACAGGGGGGGTACGAGCAGTACTTC. The complete variable domain, with remaining parts taken from reference TRBV7-2 and TRBJ2-7, reads GAGVSQSPSNKVTEKGKDVELRCDPISGHTALYWYRQSLGQGLEFLIYFQGNSAPDKSGLPSDRFSAERTGGSVSTLTIQRTQQEDSAVYLCASQRQGGYEQYFGPGTRLTVT.

DNA of the CDR3: TGTGCCAGCAGCTTGAGACAGGCAGCTGGCTACACCTTC. The encoded protein is CASSLRQAAGYTF. This chain links TRBV5-6 with TRBJ1-2, with D possibly TRBD1 on 6 matching bases. Germline V gene lookup returns CDR1 SGHDT and CDR2 YYEEEE. With 1 base removed from V and 7 bases from J, the gap between germline ends came to 11 bases. The CDR3 has 13 residues.

The chain couples TRBV28 to TRBJ1-4, with TRBD1 matching over 8 bases. The germline gives CDR1 MDHEN, CDR2 SYDVKM. Trimming cost V 4 bases and J 8 bases; bases outside gene matches: 6. The CDR3 extends over 14 amino acids. The CDR3 is CASSSTGETEKLFF. The CDR3 coding sequence is TGTGCCAGCAGTTCGACAGGGGAGACGGAAAAACTGTTTTTT.

The rearrangement links TRBV6-5 to TRBJ1-2, with a weak D call TRBD1 (6 bases). V was shortened by 5 bases and J by 4 bases, with 11 bases between the two germline ends. The V gene's germline CDR1 is MNHEY and CDR2 SVGAGI. The CDR3 totals 13 residues. Written as DNA, the CDR3 is TGTGCCAGCAGTGAACAGGGTCCCTATGGCTACACCTTC. Translated: CASSEQGPYGYTF.

The count of this clone is one. This chain connects TRBV29-1 to TRBJ1-3, with no clear D. This CDR3 region has 13 residues. V lost 7 bases and J 4 bases, leaving 14 bases between the germline ends. Per germline, CDR1 SQVTM and CDR2 ANQGSEA. The CDR3 nucleotides are TGCAGCGCCGGTAGTAGGGCGGGAAACACCATATATTTT. It codes for CSAGSRAGNTIYF. Based on the CDR3 plus reference TRBV29-1 and TRBJ1-3, the full variable domain is SAVISQKPSRDICQRGTSLTIQCQVDSQVTMMFWYRQQPGQSLTLIATANQGSEATYESGFVIDKFPISRPNLTFSTLTVSNMSPEDSSIYLCSAGSRAGNTIYFGEGSWLTVV.

The chain carries TRBV14 and TRBJ1-2; a possible D gene is TRBD1 (5 bases). CDR3 length: 15 amino acids. The germline V gene has CDR1 SGHDN and CDR2 FVKESK. With 0 bases removed from V and 4 bases from J, the gap between germline ends came to 12 bases. The CDR3 here is CASSQDRATAYGYTF. The CDR3 DNA sequence: TGTGCCAGCAGCCAAGATAGGGCGACAGCCTATGGCTACACCTTC.

This clone was found once. The V call is TRBV5-8, the J call TRBJ2-7, with 7 bases that match TRBD2. Trimming cost V 1 base and J 4 bases; bases outside gene matches: 5. In germline, CDR1 is SGHTS, CDR2 YDEGEE. The CDR3 sequence is 14 residues long. CDR3 loop: CASSLSPSGYEQYF. CDR3 sequence (DNA): TGTGCCAGCAGCTTGTCTCCTAGCGGATACGAGCAGTACTTC.

This clone was seen only once. The CDR3 protein is CASSLGLGQGSETQYF. In DNA, the CDR3 is TGTGCCAGCAGCTTAGGGTTGGGACAGGGTTCCGAGACCCAGTACTTC. This rearrangement joins TRBV11-3 to TRBJ2-5; 9 nucleotides line up with TRBD1. Per the germline V gene, CDR1 is SGHNT and CDR2 is YENEEA. This CDR3 contains 16 residues. The V segment lost 1 base and the J segment 5 bases; nucleotides outside the gene matches: 8.

The V call is TRBV28, the J call TRBJ1-1; maybe TRBD1 (6 bases). Trimming cost V 5 bases and J 2 bases, with 12 bases left between them. The CDR3 length is 14 residues. CDR1 and CDR2 (germline): MDHEN, SYDVKM. CDR3 protein: CASSPRRGNTEAFF. The CDR3 DNA is TGTGCCAGCAGTCCTCGCAGGGGAAACACTGAAGCTTTCTTT.

About this clone itself: An end of the junction differs from the germline gene, which may be a read error. The chain is built from TRBV7-7 and TRBJ1-1, with D possibly matching TRBD1 (6 bases). Germline CDR1 is SSHAT and CDR2 is FNYEAQ (reference sequence). The CDR3 runs to 13 residues. This CDR3 is CASSLASGEEAFF. The CDR3 DNA follows: TGTGCTAGCAGCTTAGCCTCAGGGGAGGAAGCTTTCTTT.

This chain links TRBV5-6 with TRBJ1-4; 7 nucleotides line up with TRBD1. CDR3 length equals 14 residues. Germline V lookup: CDR1 SGHDT, CDR2 YYEEEE. The ends lost 4 bases at V and 6 bases at J; junction bases unmatched: 6. The DNA for the CDR3 is TGTGCCAGCAGCCCCGGGACAGCGGATGAAAAACTGTTTTTT. Protein sequence: CASSPGTADEKLFF.

The chain carries TRBV18 and TRBJ2-2; perhaps TRBD2 as D (6 bases). CDR1 is KGHSH and CDR2 is LQKENI in the germline V gene. This CDR3 has 16 amino acids. Trimming stripped 3 bases from V and 1 base from J, with 12 bases between. As DNA, the CDR3 is TGTGCCAGCTCACCCCCGGCGGGAATGAACACCGGGGAGCTGTTTTTT. Residues: CASSPPAGMNTGELFF.

The rearrangement uses TRBV10-2 and TRBJ1-1; D unresolved. Germline-derived CDR1 and CDR2 are WSHSY and SAAADI. V was shortened by 5 bases and J by 1 base, with 8 bases between the two germline ends. CDR3 length: 13 amino acids. The CDR3 nucleotides are TGCGCCAGCAGTTCCAGTACGAACACTGAAGCTTTCTTT. Its protein product is CASSSSTNTEAFF.

This chain uses TRBV10-3 with TRBJ2-7; the D gene is possibly TRBD2 (6 bases). This CDR3 spans 15 amino acids. Germline values: CDR1 ENHRY, CDR2 SYGVKD. The germline V and J ends were trimmed by 1 base and 0 bases, with 10 bases remaining between them. CDR3 sequence reads: CAISEYAGSSYEQYF. The CDR3 DNA reads TGTGCCATCAGTGAGTACGCGGGGTCCTCCTACGAGCAGTACTTC.

The chain is built from TRBV6-5 and TRBJ1-1, with D unresolved. Germline values: CDR1 MNHEY, CDR2 SVGAGI. CDR3 length equals 15 residues. V gave up 2 bases and J gave up 0 bases, with 10 bases separating them. The CDR3 region is CASSYGRNMNTEAFF. CDR3 in DNA: TGTGCCAGCAGTTACGGACGGAATATGAACACTGAAGCTTTCTTT.

The CDR3 sequence: CASSLEGLSNEQFF. The CDR3, as DNA: TGTGCCAGCAGCTTAGAAGGTCTATCCAATGAGCAGTTCTTC. V and J are TRBV7-6 and TRBJ2-1, with D unresolved. Deletions cut 1 base from V and 6 bases from J, with 10 bases between. This CDR3 is built from 14 residues. Germline CDR1 SGHVS, CDR2 FNYEAQ.

This sequence joins TRBV28 and TRBJ1-5, with D tentatively TRBD1 (5 bases). Germline V CDR1 and CDR2: MDHEN, SYDVKM. V lost 6 bases, J lost 0 bases, and 18 bases lay in between. The CDR3 spans 17 residues. For the CDR3, the DNA is TGTGCCAGCAGCGAAATAGACAGCTGGAATAGCAATCAGCCCCAGCATTTT. It encodes CASSEIDSWNSNQPQHF.

The V call is TRBV25-1, the J call TRBJ1-3; 7 positions agree with TRBD1. Per the germline V gene, CDR1 is MGHDK and CDR2 is SYGVNS. Trimming cost V 2 bases and J 4 bases; bases outside gene matches: 5. This CDR3 contains 15 residues. The CDR3 nucleotides read TGTGCCAGCAGTGAAGGCGGGACAGCCGGAAACACCATATATTTT. This sequence encodes CASSEGGTAGNTIYF. The variable domain in full, with the rest retrieved from reference TRBV25-1 and TRBJ1-3, is EADIYQTPRYLVIGTGKKITLECSQTMGHDKMYWYQQDPGMELHLIHYSYGVNSTEKGDLSSESTVSRIRTEHFPLTLESARPSHTSQYLCASSEGGTAGNTIYFGEGSWLTVV.